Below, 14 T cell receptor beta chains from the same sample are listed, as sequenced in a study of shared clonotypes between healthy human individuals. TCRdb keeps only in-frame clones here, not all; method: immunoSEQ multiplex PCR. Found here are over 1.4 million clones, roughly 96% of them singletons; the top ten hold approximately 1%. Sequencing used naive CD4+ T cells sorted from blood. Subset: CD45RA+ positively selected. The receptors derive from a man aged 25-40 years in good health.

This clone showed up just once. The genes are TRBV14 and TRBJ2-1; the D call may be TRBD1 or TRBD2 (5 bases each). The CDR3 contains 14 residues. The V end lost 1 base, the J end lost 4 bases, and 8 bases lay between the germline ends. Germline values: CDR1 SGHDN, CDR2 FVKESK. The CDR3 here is CASSQGGVYNEQFF. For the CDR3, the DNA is TGTGCCAGCAGCCAAGGAGGGGTTTACAATGAGCAGTTCTTC. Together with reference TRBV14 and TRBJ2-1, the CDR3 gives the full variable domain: EAGVTQFPSHSVIEKGQTVTLRCDPISGHDNLYWYRRVMGKEIKFLLHFVKESKQDESGMPNNRFLAERTGGTYSTLKVQPAELEDSGVYFCASSQGGVYNEQFFGPGTRLTVL.

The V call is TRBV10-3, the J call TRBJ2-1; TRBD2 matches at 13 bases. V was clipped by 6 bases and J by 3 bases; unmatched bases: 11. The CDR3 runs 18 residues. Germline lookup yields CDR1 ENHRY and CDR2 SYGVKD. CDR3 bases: TGTGCCATCAGAGCCGGGACTAGCGGGATCAGAAGCTACAATGAGCAGTTCTTC. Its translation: CAIRAGTSGIRSYNEQFF.

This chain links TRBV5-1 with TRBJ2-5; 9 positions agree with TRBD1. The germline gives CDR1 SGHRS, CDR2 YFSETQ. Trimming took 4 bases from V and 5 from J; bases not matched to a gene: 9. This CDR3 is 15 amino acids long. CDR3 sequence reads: CASSAGTGIWETQYF. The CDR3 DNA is TGCGCCAGCAGCGCCGGGACAGGGATTTGGGAGACCCAGTACTTC.

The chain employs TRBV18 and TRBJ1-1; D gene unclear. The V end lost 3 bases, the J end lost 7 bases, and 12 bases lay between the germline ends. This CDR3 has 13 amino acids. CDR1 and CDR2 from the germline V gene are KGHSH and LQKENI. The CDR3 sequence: CASSPLDKGEAFF. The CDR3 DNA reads TGTGCCAGCTCACCCCTAGACAAGGGTGAAGCTTTCTTT.

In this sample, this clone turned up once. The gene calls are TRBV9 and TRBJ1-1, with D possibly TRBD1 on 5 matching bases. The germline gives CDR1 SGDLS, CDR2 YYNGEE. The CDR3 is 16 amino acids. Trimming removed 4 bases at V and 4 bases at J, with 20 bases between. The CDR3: CASSPWDGPRGTEAFF. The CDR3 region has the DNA TGTGCCAGCAGCCCGTGGGACGGCCCGAGGGGCACTGAAGCTTTCTTT.

This chain's CDR3 is CASSLWGTSGNTDTQYF. As DNA, the CDR3 is TGTGCCAGCAGCTTATGGGGCACTAGCGGGAACACAGATACGCAGTATTTT. This rearrangement joins TRBV7-8 to TRBJ2-3, with TRBD2 matching 10 bases. J lost 2 bases, V lost 2 bases, and 7 bases had no gene match. Germline V lookup: CDR1 SGHVS, CDR2 FQNEAQ. The CDR3 consists of 17 residues.

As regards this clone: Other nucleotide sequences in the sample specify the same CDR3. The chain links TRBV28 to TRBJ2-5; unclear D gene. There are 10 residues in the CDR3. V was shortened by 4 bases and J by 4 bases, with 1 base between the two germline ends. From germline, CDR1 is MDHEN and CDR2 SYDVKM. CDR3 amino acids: CASSSETQYF. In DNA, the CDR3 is TGTGCCAGCAGTTCAGAGACCCAGTACTTC.

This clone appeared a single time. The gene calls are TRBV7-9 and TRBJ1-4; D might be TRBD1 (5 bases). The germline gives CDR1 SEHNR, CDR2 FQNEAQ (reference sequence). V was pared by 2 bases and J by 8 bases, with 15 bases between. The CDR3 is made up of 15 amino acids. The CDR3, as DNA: TGTGCCAGCAGCTTACTACGCAGGGAGGGCGAAAAACTGTTTTTT. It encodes CASSLLRREGEKLFF.

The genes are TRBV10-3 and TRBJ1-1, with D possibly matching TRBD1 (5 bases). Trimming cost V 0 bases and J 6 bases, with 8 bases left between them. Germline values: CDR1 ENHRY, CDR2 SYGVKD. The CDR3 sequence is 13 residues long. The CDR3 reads CAISESGEAEAFF. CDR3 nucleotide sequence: TGTGCCATCAGTGAGTCGGGGGAAGCTGAAGCTTTCTTT.

Here the CDR3 DNA reads TGTGCCAGCAGCTTAGTACAGGGACTATCTGAAGCTTTCTTT. Its translation is CASSLVQGLSEAFF. V and J are TRBV7-3 and TRBJ1-1; D is possibly TRBD1 (6 bases). Germline V lookup: CDR1 SGHTA, CDR2 FQGTGA. The CDR3 runs to 14 residues. V lost 2 bases, J lost 6 bases, and 13 bases lay in between.

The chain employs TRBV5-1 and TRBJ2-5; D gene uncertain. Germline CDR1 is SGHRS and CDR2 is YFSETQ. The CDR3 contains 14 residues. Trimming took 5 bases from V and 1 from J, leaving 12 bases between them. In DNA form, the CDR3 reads TGCGCCAGCAGTATATGGGCAGTCCAAGAGACCCAGTACTTC. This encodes CASSIWAVQETQYF.

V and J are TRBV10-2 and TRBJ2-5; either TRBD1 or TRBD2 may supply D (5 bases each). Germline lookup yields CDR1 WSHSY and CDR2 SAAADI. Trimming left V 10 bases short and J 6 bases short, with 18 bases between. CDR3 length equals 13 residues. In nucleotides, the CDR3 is TGCGCCACCCAACCCGGGGCTCTGAAGACCCAGTACTTC. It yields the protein CATQPGALKTQYF.

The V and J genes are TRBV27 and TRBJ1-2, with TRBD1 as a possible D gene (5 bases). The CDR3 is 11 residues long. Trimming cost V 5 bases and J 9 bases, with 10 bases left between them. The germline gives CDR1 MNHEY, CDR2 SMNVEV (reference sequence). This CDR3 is CASSTPGSYTF. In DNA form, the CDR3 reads TGTGCCAGCAGTACTCCAGGGAGCTACACCTTC.

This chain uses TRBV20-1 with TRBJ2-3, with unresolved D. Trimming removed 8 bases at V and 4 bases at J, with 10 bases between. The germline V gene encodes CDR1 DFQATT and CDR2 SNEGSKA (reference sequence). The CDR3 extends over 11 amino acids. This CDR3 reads CSPPGADTQYF. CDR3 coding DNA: TGCAGTCCCCCAGGCGCAGATACGCAGTATTTT.